The T cell receptor (beta chain) under discussion was sequenced for a study of blood T cells in healthy people across ages. The CDR3 has 16 amino acids. CDR1 and CDR2 (germline): LGHDT, YNNKEL (reference sequence). There are a few counts of this clonotype. A junction end diverges from the germline sequence, so it may reflect a read error. It was with a sample-barcoded 5' primer and a J-beta primer mix that a second PCR of roughly 7 to 12 cycles was run. One entry per CDR3 protein results from TCRdb running MiXCR on the 5' RACE reads. Of approximately 1.5 million distinct CDR3 sequences in the sample, roughly 32% were seen once.

The TCR originated in a woman in her 30s in good health. V usage is TRBV3-1 and J usage is TRBJ2-1; 10 bases map to TRBD2. The sequenced material came from blood. CDR3 sequence: CASSEERGGIYNEQFF. CDR3 DNA sequence: TGTGCCAGCAGCGAAGAGCGGGGGGGAATTTACAATGAGCAGTTCTTC.